These 11 T cell receptor beta chains originate from one sample sequenced in a study of PD-1 blockade in classical Hodgkin lymphoma. Profiled with immunoSEQ multiplex PCR; TCRdb holds only in-frame clones, not every one. The data contain some 38,000 clones, over 60% of them seen just once; the ten biggest clones take up 10% to 11%. Patients all relapsed after autologous stem cell transplantation, and there was variation in brentuximab vedotin exposure. The specimen comprised peripheral blood mononuclear cells (PBMCs), sampled at baseline. Receptors were obtained from a human donor with classical Hodgkin lymphoma.

The V gene is TRBV19, the J gene TRBJ2-5; either TRBD1 or TRBD2 may supply D (6 bases each). V was pared by 4 bases and J by 0 bases, with 9 bases between. The CDR3 contains 14 residues. Germline V CDR1 and CDR2: LNHDA, SQIVND (reference sequence). The DNA for the CDR3 is TGTGCCAGTAGTAAGAGGGGGGACCAAGAGACCCAGTACTTC. Translation gives CASSKRGDQETQYF.

The V gene is TRBV19, the J gene TRBJ2-2; weak D call: TRBD2 (6 bases). Per the germline V gene, CDR1 is LNHDA and CDR2 is SQIVND (reference sequence). V was pared by 7 bases and J by 0 bases, with 27 bases between. CDR3 length equals 20 residues. The CDR3 DNA follows: TGTGCCAGTACCGTGGGAGTTGGGACTTGGGGCTTTCCGAACACCGGGGAGCTGTTTTTT. Its translation is CASTVGVGTWGFPNTGELFF.

The chain couples TRBV11-3 to TRBJ2-7; 7 bases align to TRBD2. The germline V gene encodes CDR1 SGHNT and CDR2 YENEEA. This CDR3 is 16 amino acids long. With 1 base clipped from V and 2 bases from J, the junction kept 8 bases outside the gene matches. The CDR3 DNA sequence: TGTGCCAGCAGCTTAGTAGCGAGAAGCGGGACCTACGAGCAGTACTTC. This gives the protein CASSLVARSGTYEQYF. Full variable domain (outside the CDR3, taken from reference TRBV11-3 and TRBJ2-7): EAGVVQSPRYKIIEKKQPVAFWCNPISGHNTLYWYLQNLGQGPELLIRYENEEAVDDSQLPKDRFSAERLKGVDSTLKIQPAELGDSAVYLCASSLVARSGTYEQYFGPGTRLTVT.

The V gene is TRBV7-9, the J gene TRBJ2-7; no definite D call. The CDR3 has 12 amino acids. The V end lost 2 bases, the J end lost 6 bases, and 8 bases lay between the germline ends. Germline lookup yields CDR1 SEHNR and CDR2 FQNEAQ (reference sequence). CDR3 sequence (DNA): TGTGCCAGCAGCTTATCTAGAACCGAGCAGTACTTC. This sequence encodes CASSLSRTEQYF.

The gene calls are TRBV28 and TRBJ1-5; TRBD1 aligns across 7 bases. With 6 bases clipped from V and 6 bases from J, the junction kept 14 bases outside the gene matches. The CDR3 is 16 amino acids. Looked up from germline, CDR1 is MDHEN and CDR2 is SYDVKM. CDR3 in DNA: TGTGCCAGCAGCCCCCTCATGGGGGACAGTTTTCAGCCCCAGCATTTT. This sequence encodes CASSPLMGDSFQPQHF.

The genes are TRBV4-3 and TRBJ2-1; TRBD1 might be the D (5 bases). The CDR3 consists of 18 residues. CDR1 is LGHNA and CDR2 is YSLEER in the germline V gene. The ends were cut back, 0 bases at V and 0 bases at J, with 15 bases in the middle. CDR3 amino acids: CASSQDGQGANSYNEQFF. The CDR3 DNA is TGCGCCAGCAGCCAAGACGGGCAGGGCGCGAACTCCTACAATGAGCAGTTCTTC.

The chain links TRBV21-1 to TRBJ2-1; the tabulated D call, TRBD2, remains unverified against the DNA. TRBV21-1 is a pseudogene segment. The CDR3 runs 13 residues. CDR3 sequence reads: CASIKGISGRGFF. The CDR3 DNA sequence: TGTGCCAGCATAAAAGGGATTAGCGGGAGGGGATTCTTC.

The chain couples TRBV5-1 to TRBJ2-1, with 9 bases lining up with TRBD2. Germline CDR1 is SGHRS and CDR2 is YFSETQ. This CDR3 is built from 15 residues. J was trimmed by 5 bases and V by 4 bases; bases with no gene match: 7. The CDR3 nucleotides read TGCGCCAGCAGCCTCCAGCGGGAGGCCCACAATGAGCAGTTCTTC. It yields the protein CASSLQREAHNEQFF.

This clone was seen more than once but under ten times. The V and J genes are TRBV19 and TRBJ1-1; D uncertain. The CDR3 is 13 residues long. V dropped 6 bases and J dropped 4 bases, with 12 bases sitting between them. Germline CDR1 reads LNHDA; CDR2 reads SQIVND (reference sequence). The CDR3 protein is CASRALGITEAFF. In DNA form, the CDR3 reads TGTGCCAGTAGGGCACTGGGTATCACTGAAGCTTTCTTT. The full variable domain, rest sourced from reference TRBV19 and TRBJ1-1, is DGGITQSPKYLFRKEGQNVTLSCEQNLNHDAMYWYRQDPGQGLRLIYYSQIVNDFQKGDIAEGYSVSREKKESFPLTVTSAQKNPTAFYLCASRALGITEAFFGQGTRLTVV.

J is TRBJ1-5 and V is TRBV6-5; the D is unclear. The length of the CDR3 is 14 residues. The germline CDR1 and CDR2 sequences are MNHEY and SVGAGI. V was clipped by 0 bases and J by 7 bases, with 10 bases between them. The CDR3, as DNA: TGTGCCAGCAGTTACTCGCGGCGAGGCCAGCCCCAGCATTTT. Translated: CASSYSRRGQPQHF.

V is TRBV25-1 and J is TRBJ2-5; TRBD2 is a possible D gene (5 bases). Deletions cut 1 base from V and 5 bases from J, with 14 bases between. The CDR3 runs 15 residues. The germline V gene encodes CDR1 MGHDK and CDR2 SYGVNS. DNA of the CDR3: TGTGCCAGCAGTGAATCCCTCACTGGCGGGGAGACCCAGTACTTC. Translated: CASSESLTGGETQYF.